This TCR beta chain derives from a study of T-cell reconstitution after alpha-beta-depleted transplantation in children (dated by TCRdb to between 2015 and 2016). General notes on the study: T-cell immune reconstitution after TCRalphabeta/CD19-depleted allogeneic hematopoietic cell transplantation in children was quantitatively tracked in the study by means of TCR repertoire profiling. General conclusions and limits of the study: In some patients, the high TCRbeta diversity seen at day 60 was put down to recipient T cells and intrathymic progenitors that had survived conditioning. Apparently early alphabetaT-cell count recovery about two months after transplant reportedly relied on only several hundred rapidly expanded clones derived from non-depleted graft cells. Hyperexpanded clone frequencies declined over subsequent months; after one year, T-cell counts and TCRbeta diversity were mostly attributed to newly produced T cells.

Counted from cysteine to phenylalanine, this CDR3 has 15 amino acids. Only the CDR3 region is kept as DNA, spanning 45 bases read in frame from base 1. After removal of 4 bases from V and 7 bases from J, the junction retains 12 bases not matched to a gene. The library was built by means of PCR. TCRdb shows the sequencer as Illumina HiSeq 2500. Molecular barcoding was employed in the preparation of TCR libraries, with unique molecular identifiers being used to normalize TCRbeta repertoire quantification. TCRdb's own reprocessing of the public reads used fastp at Q25 and MiXCR and kept productive beta chains. Here each entry gathers all rows of one CDR3 protein and keeps the most common genes and DNA. For this sample the table gives approximately 190,000 distinct CDR3 sequences, of which about 8.2% were detected only once. Roughly a third of the sample lies in the top ten. This clonotype was counted many times. The antigen this receptor binds is unknown. No much larger clonotype is one base removed from it; base qualities were not supplied.

The sample's treatment or condition label, in plain terms: allogeneic hematopoietic cell transplantation with graft depleted of TCRalphabeta T cells and CD19 B cells. The transplant recipients were children given TCRalphabeta/CD19-depleted allogeneic hematopoietic cell grafts. Sequenced here: PBMCs, mostly from graft donor cells, sampled 360 days after TCRalphabeta/CD19-depleted stem cell transplant. This receptor was obtained from a male patient aged 2-15 years who had a stem cell transplant for acute myeloid leukemia, so the T cells may come from the graft donor. Recombination linked TRBV12-3 or TRBV12-4 to TRBJ1-2, and TRBD1 matches 7 of the central bases. The DNA sequence is as follows: TGTGCCAGCAGTTCACAGGGGCCGCTTACTGGTGGCTACACCTTC. It specifies CASSSQGPLTGGYTF.